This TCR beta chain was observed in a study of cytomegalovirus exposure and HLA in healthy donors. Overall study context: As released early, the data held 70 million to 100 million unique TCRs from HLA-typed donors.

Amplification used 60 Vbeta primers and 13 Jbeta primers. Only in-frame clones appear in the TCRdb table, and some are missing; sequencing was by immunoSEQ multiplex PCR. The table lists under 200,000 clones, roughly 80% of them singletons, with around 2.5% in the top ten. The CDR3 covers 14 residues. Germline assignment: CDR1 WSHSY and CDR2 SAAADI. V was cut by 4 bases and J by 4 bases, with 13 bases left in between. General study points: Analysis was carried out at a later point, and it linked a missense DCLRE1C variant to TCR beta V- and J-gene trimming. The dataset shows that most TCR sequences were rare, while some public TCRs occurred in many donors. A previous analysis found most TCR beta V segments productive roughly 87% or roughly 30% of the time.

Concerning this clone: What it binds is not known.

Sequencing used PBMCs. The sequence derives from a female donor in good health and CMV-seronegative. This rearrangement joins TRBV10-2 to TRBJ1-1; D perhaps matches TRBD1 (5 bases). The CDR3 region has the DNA TGCGCCAGCAGTGTGACGGGGGATAGCACTGAAGCTTTCTTT. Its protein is CASSVTGDSTEAFF.